This TCR beta chain was identified in a study of identical twins. This CDR3 contains 15 residues. V was cut by 0 bases and J by 9 bases, with 16 bases left in between. Germline values: CDR1 SGHDT, CDR2 YYEEEE. TCRdb recomputed calls from the 5' RACE reads with MiXCR, one row per CDR3 protein. The repertoire holds 690,000 or so distinct CDR3 sequences, roughly 6.2% seen once, with 1.5% to 2% in the top ten. This clonotype was counted ten times or more. This TCR came from a man younger than 30 in good health. The chain couples TRBV5-6 to TRBJ2-1, with D unresolved. Input material: naive T cells sorted from blood. DNA of the CDR3: TGTGCCAGCAGCTTGGGGGCTAGGTTTTACGGTGAGCAGTTCTTC. It is translated as CASSLGARFYGEQFF. The whole variable domain, remainder taken from reference TRBV5-6 and TRBJ2-1, is DAGVTQSPTHLIKTRGQQVTLRCSPKSGHDTVSWYQQALGQGPQFIFQYYEEEERQRGNFPDRFSGHQFPNYSSELNVNALLLGDSALYLCASSLGARFYGEQFFGPGTRLTVL.